The 30 T cell receptor beta chains presented below share a single source sample, sequenced in a study of cytomegalovirus exposure and HLA in healthy donors. Clones were read by immunoSEQ multiplex PCR, and TCRdb kept only the in-frame ones, dropping some. The sample records about 190,000 clones, 75% to 90% being singletons. Sequenced material: PBMCs. Receptor source: a young man in good health and CMV-seropositive.

The chain couples TRBV5-4 to TRBJ1-2, with D maybe TRBD1 (5 bases). Germline V gene data show CDR1 as SGHNT and CDR2 as YYREEE (reference sequence). V was pared by 4 bases and J by 6 bases, with 19 bases between. The CDR3 contains 15 residues. The CDR3 DNA reads as TGTGCCAGCAGCCTGCAGGGTGCCCCCCCCCATGGCTACACCTTC. It yields the protein CASSLQGAPPHGYTF. The complete variable domain, with remaining parts taken from reference TRBV5-4 and TRBJ1-2, reads ETGVTQSPTHLIKTRGQQVTLRCSSQSGHNTVSWYQQALGQGPQFIFQYYREEENGRGNFPPRFSGLQFPNYSSELNVNALELDDSALYLCASSLQGAPPHGYTFGSGTRLTVV.

The V call is TRBV2, the J call TRBJ2-5; possibly TRBD2 for D (5 bases). The germline gives CDR1 SNHLY, CDR2 FYNNEI. The V end lost 8 bases, the J end lost 1 base, and 20 bases lay between the germline ends. The CDR3 totals 16 residues. CDR3 sequence (DNA): TGTGCCAGCCTCCAACGGGGAATAAGACCCCAAGAGACCCAGTACTTC. Translated: CASLQRGIRPQETQYF. The variable domain in full, with the rest retrieved from reference TRBV2 and TRBJ2-5, is EPEVTQTPSHQVTQMGQEVILRCVPISNHLYFYWYRQILGQKVEFLVSFYNNEISEKSEIFDDQFSVERPDGSNFTLKIRSTKLEDSAMYFCASLQRGIRPQETQYFGPGTRLLVL.

The chain combines TRBV9 with TRBJ2-5, with D possibly being TRBD2 (6 bases). The CDR3 has 18 residues. Germline V CDR1 and CDR2: SGDLS, YYNGEE. V lost 0 bases, J lost 1 base, and 19 bases lay in between. Here the CDR3 DNA reads TGTGCCAGCAGCGTAGGATCCCGGAGTCGGGGGACCCAAGAGACCCAGTACTTC. Its translation: CASSVGSRSRGTQETQYF.

The chain has TRBV27 and TRBJ2-1; 16 positions match TRBD2. V lost 5 bases and J lost 8; bases outside the gene matches: 6. Germline CDR1 and CDR2: MNHEY and SMNVEV (reference sequence). The CDR3 totals 16 residues. CDR3 sequence: CASSQGTSGRADEQFF. The CDR3 bases are TGTGCCAGCAGTCAGGGGACTAGCGGGAGGGCCGATGAGCAGTTCTTC.

The chain combines TRBV2 with TRBJ2-2; maybe TRBD2 (5 bases). The CDR3 spans 14 residues. Trimming stripped 4 bases from V and 1 base from J, with 7 bases between. The germline V gene has CDR1 SNHLY and CDR2 FYNNEI. The CDR3 DNA reads as TGTGCCAGCAGTGGGGAGTGGAACACCGGGGAGCTGTTTTTT. Translation: CASSGEWNTGELFF.

J is TRBJ1-2 and V is TRBV5-6; perhaps TRBD1 as D (5 bases). V lost 2 bases, J lost 5 bases, and 13 bases lay in between. Germline V gene lookup returns CDR1 SGHDT and CDR2 YYEEEE. The CDR3 consists of 14 residues. CDR3 in DNA: TGTGCCAGCAGCTTCGGGGGTTTAGTGTATGGCTACACCTTC. Translated, it gives CASSFGGLVYGYTF.

V and J are TRBV6-6 and TRBJ1-2, with D uncertain. Per the germline V gene, CDR1 is MNHNY and CDR2 is SVGAGI (reference sequence). V lost 11 bases, J lost 0 bases, and 16 bases lay in between. CDR3 length equals 14 residues. The CDR3 DNA reads as TGTGCCCCCCACGGGGAGCCAGCTAACTATGGCTACACCTTC. Amino acid sequence: CAPHGEPANYGYTF.

Only one count was recorded for this clone. V usage is TRBV27 and J usage is TRBJ2-1; 10 bases map to TRBD1. With 3 bases clipped from V and 2 bases from J, the junction kept 1 base outside the gene matches. This CDR3 comprises 15 residues. The germline V gene has CDR1 MNHEY and CDR2 SMNVEV (reference sequence). The CDR3 loop is CASSFGTGAYNEQFF. CDR3 bases: TGTGCCAGCAGTTTTGGGACAGGGGCCTACAATGAGCAGTTCTTC.

The gene calls are TRBV6-1 and TRBJ2-1; 13 bases line up with TRBD2. Germline V CDR1 and CDR2: MNHNS, SASEGT. This CDR3 has 16 residues. J gave up 8 bases and V 4 bases, and 8 bases lay outside the gene matches. CDR3 in amino acids: CASSGPLAGGRDEQFF. The CDR3, as DNA: TGTGCCAGCAGTGGACCACTAGCGGGAGGGAGGGATGAGCAGTTCTTC.

The chain combines TRBV27 with TRBJ2-1, with 13 nucleotides matching TRBD2. The CDR3 totals 13 residues. Losses at the gene ends were 7 bases for V and 9 bases for J; bases not matched to a gene: 3. Germline CDR1 MNHEY, CDR2 SMNVEV (reference sequence). CDR3 amino acids: CASKLAGGGEQFF. The CDR3 bases are TGTGCCAGCAAACTAGCGGGAGGGGGTGAGCAGTTCTTC.

This clone was recorded only once. The V gene is TRBV7-9, the J gene TRBJ2-1, with a possible D match to TRBD2 (6 bases). With 2 bases removed from V and 12 bases from J, the gap between germline ends came to 26 bases. The CDR3 has 17 amino acids. Germline CDR1 and CDR2: SEHNR and FQNEAQ (reference sequence). DNA for the CDR3: TGTGCCAGCAGCTTAATTCTGCCTAGCGACCCAATGAGGTGGCAGTTCTTC. Residues: CASSLILPSDPMRWQFF.

This chain connects TRBV6-1 to TRBJ2-4; TRBD2 might be the D (5 bases). In germline, CDR1 is MNHNS, CDR2 SASEGT. Trimming stripped 0 bases from V and 2 bases from J, with 8 bases between. The CDR3 runs 15 residues. CDR3 coding DNA: TGTGCCAGCAGTGAAGCTAGCGTAACCAAAAACATTCAGTACTTC. It encodes CASSEASVTKNIQYF.

V is TRBV27 and J is TRBJ2-1; D remains ambiguous. V was clipped by 4 bases and J by 5 bases, with 18 bases between them. Germline values: CDR1 MNHEY, CDR2 SMNVEV (reference sequence). This CDR3 has 16 residues. This CDR3 is CASSSNIALRDNEQFF. In DNA form, the CDR3 reads TGTGCCAGCAGTTCAAATATAGCCCTACGGGACAATGAGCAGTTCTTC.

The J gene is TRBJ2-1, the V gene TRBV7-9; possible D gene TRBD2, 6 bases. CDR1 is SEHNR, CDR2 FQNEAQ, per germline (reference sequence). This CDR3 is 14 amino acids long. V lost 4 bases to trimming and J lost 6 bases, with 13 bases between them. DNA for the CDR3: TGTGCCAGCAGCTCGGACTTAGCGGTCAATGAGCAGTTCTTC. This sequence encodes CASSSDLAVNEQFF.

Worth noting for this clone: This may be a read error, as it is one base from a much larger clone. V and J are TRBV5-6 and TRBJ1-2, with a weak D call TRBD1 (6 bases). The V gene lost 2 bases and the J gene lost 2 bases, with 7 bases spanning the gap. The germline V gene encodes CDR1 SGHDT and CDR2 YYEEEE. The CDR3 consists of 13 residues. The DNA of the CDR3 is TGTGCCAGCAGCTTTACAGGGAACTATGGCTACACCTTC. It yields the protein CASSFTGNYGYTF.

This chain connects TRBV7-6 to TRBJ2-6, with unresolved D. V was trimmed by 0 bases and J by 0 bases, leaving 6 bases between them. The length of the CDR3 is 16 residues. Per germline, CDR1 SGHVS and CDR2 FNYEAQ. The CDR3 DNA is TGTGCCAGCAGCTTAGCCGCGGCCTCTGGGGCCAACGTCCTGACTTTC. It encodes CASSLAAASGANVLTF. The variable domain in full, completed from reference TRBV7-6 and TRBJ2-6, reads GAGVSQSPRYKVTKRGQDVALRCDPISGHVSLYWYRQALGQGPEFLTYFNYEAQQDKSGLPNDRFSAERPEGSISTLTIQRTEQRDSAMYRCASSLAAASGANVLTFGAGSRLTVL.

The chain has TRBV9 and TRBJ1-2, with D possibly matching TRBD1 (6 bases). V was pared by 3 bases and J by 2 bases, with 14 bases between. The CDR3 has 15 residues. Germline V gene data show CDR1 as SGDLS and CDR2 as YYNGEE. The CDR3 reads CASSEAAGENYGYTF. The CDR3 bases are TGTGCCAGCAGCGAGGCGGCAGGGGAGAACTATGGCTACACCTTC.

This clone was recorded at least ten times. J is TRBJ1-1 and V is TRBV30; D uncertain. The CDR3 contains 11 residues. Germline loops: CDR1 GTSNPN, CDR2 SVGIG (reference sequence). V dropped 0 bases and J dropped 11 bases, with 10 bases sitting between them. CDR3 nucleotide sequence: TGTGCCTGGAGTGTACGGTCCGGGGCTTTCTTT. Encoded protein: CAWSVRSGAFF.

The chain combines TRBV6-1 with TRBJ2-2; TRBD2 aligns across 9 bases. Germline V gene data show CDR1 as MNHNS and CDR2 as SASEGT. V was clipped by 0 bases and J by 2 bases; unmatched bases: 4. The CDR3 is 17 amino acids. CDR3 in amino acids: CASSEASGSTNTGELFF. DNA of the CDR3: TGTGCCAGCAGTGAAGCTAGCGGGAGTACAAACACCGGGGAGCTGTTTTTT.

CDR3 in amino acids: CASSYRGQGYEQYF. The CDR3 DNA reads as TGTGCCAGCAGTTACAGAGGACAGGGCTACGAGCAGTACTTC. The chain carries TRBV6-5 and TRBJ2-7, with 8 bases that match TRBD1. Germline loops: CDR1 MNHEY, CDR2 SVGAGI. The CDR3 contains 14 residues. V dropped 2 bases and J dropped 3; count of bases not matched to a gene: 3.

V gene TRBV7-2 combines with J gene TRBJ2-1; D is perhaps TRBD2 (7 bases). Germline CDR1 SGHTA, CDR2 FQGNSA. The V gene lost 4 bases and the J gene lost 1 base, with 14 bases spanning the gap. The CDR3 totals 16 residues. The DNA of the CDR3 is TGTGCCAGCAGCTCGAGGGGGGGTGATTCCTACAATGAGCAGTTCTTC. It translates to CASSSRGGDSYNEQFF.

This clone was observed a few times. Here the CDR3 DNA reads TGCAGCGTTGTGTTTACAGGGCTGAATGGCTACACCTTC. This encodes CSVVFTGLNGYTF. The chain recombines TRBV29-1 with TRBJ1-2; D perhaps matches TRBD1 (6 bases). The germline CDR1 and CDR2 sequences are SQVTM and ANQGSEA. This CDR3 is built from 13 residues. Trimming cost V 4 bases and J 6 bases, with 15 bases left between them.

This clone was recorded once. The rearrangement uses TRBV27 and TRBJ2-5, with D tentatively TRBD1 (6 bases). Germline V gives CDR1 MNHEY, CDR2 SMNVEV (reference sequence). Trimming took off 6 bases at V and 5 bases at J, with 19 bases between the two ends. CDR3 length: 15 amino acids. The CDR3 coding sequence is TGTGCCAGCAGGCGCCCCAAGACAGGCCACGAGACCCAGTACTTC. It encodes CASRRPKTGHETQYF.

The genes are TRBV19 and TRBJ1-3, with D possibly being TRBD1 (6 bases). Germline V gives CDR1 LNHDA, CDR2 SQIVND (reference sequence). The length of the CDR3 is 16 residues. V was pared by 8 bases and J by 0 bases, with 17 bases between. CDR3: CASYDRRKSSGNTIYF. DNA for the CDR3: TGTGCCAGTTACGACAGGCGAAAGAGCTCTGGAAACACCATATATTTT. Looking up the rest from reference TRBV19 and TRBJ1-3 gives the full variable domain: DGGITQSPKYLFRKEGQNVTLSCEQNLNHDAMYWYRQDPGQGLRLIYYSQIVNDFQKGDIAEGYSVSREKKESFPLTVTSAQKNPTAFYLCASYDRRKSSGNTIYFGEGSWLTVV.

The chain couples TRBV9 to TRBJ2-5; D call uncertain. CDR3 length: 15 amino acids. Germline V CDR1 and CDR2: SGDLS, YYNGEE. V was pared by 0 bases and J by 0 bases, with 9 bases between. In nucleotides, the CDR3 is TGTGCCAGCAGCGTAGGTTACAGAAACCAAGAGACCCAGTACTTC. This sequence encodes CASSVGYRNQETQYF.

V is TRBV6-5 and J is TRBJ2-7; D is uncertain. Germline CDR1 and CDR2: MNHEY and SVGAGI. There are 14 residues in the CDR3. Trimming pared 7 bases from V and 2 bases from J, leaving 15 bases between. The CDR3 loop is CASKLVGSPYEQYF. The CDR3 nucleotides are TGTGCCAGCAAATTGGTCGGGTCCCCCTACGAGCAGTACTTC.

The rearrangement links TRBV6-6 to TRBJ2-7, with 8 bases matching TRBD1. The length of the CDR3 is 15 residues. V dropped 2 bases and J dropped 6; count of bases not matched to a gene: 9. Germline values: CDR1 MNHNY, CDR2 SVGAGI (reference sequence). CDR3 sequence: CASSYGGQGLAEQYF. The CDR3 DNA follows: TGTGCCAGCAGTTACGGCGGACAGGGTTTGGCCGAGCAGTACTTC.

CDR3 sequence reads: CASSPGKGVTGEKLFF. The CDR3 nucleotides read TGTGCCAGCAGCCCGGGGAAGGGCGTGACAGGTGAAAAACTGTTTTTT. The chain carries TRBV21-1 and TRBJ1-4; the D segment call TRBD1 is taken from the table without a DNA check. TRBV21-1 is recorded as a pseudogene. The CDR3 length is 16 residues.

The chain is built from TRBV2 and TRBJ2-5; no clear D gene. The CDR3 has 14 residues. V lost 5 bases and J 5 bases, leaving 15 bases between the germline ends. Germline CDR1 and CDR2: SNHLY and FYNNEI. CDR3 nucleotides: TGTGCCAGCAGTCTCCCCGGTGTCGGGGAGACCCAGTACTTC. Protein sequence: CASSLPGVGETQYF.

V gene TRBV27 combines with J gene TRBJ2-5; possible D gene TRBD1, 5 bases. V lost 0 bases, J lost 12 bases, and 5 bases lay in between. The CDR3 runs to 10 residues. Germline assignment: CDR1 MNHEY and CDR2 SMNVEV (reference sequence). CDR3 in DNA: TGTGCCAGCAGTTTATCCAGGGAGTACTTC. Its protein is CASSLSREYF.